These T cell receptor beta chains were read from a single sample in a study of naive and memory T cell subsets. TCRdb passed the UMI-ligation and nested PCR reads through MiXCR, listing each CDR3 protein once. The table has 95,000 to 150,000 distinct CDR3 sequences, 35% to 40% seen once; the top ten hold roughly 0.9%. The specimen was central memory CD4+ T cells from blood. Receptors originate from a human donor in good health. The CDR3 runs from the conserved cysteine through the conserved F or W. A D gene is named only where the DNA matches it firmly. Expanded clones are given a class, and other clones once, few, many or no size at all.

- TRBD2 TRBJ2-3 TRBV20-1 TGCAGTGCTAAGACGGGGGGAGCCTCCCGACGTGATACGCAGTATTTT CSAKTGGASRRDTQYF
few TRBD1 TRBJ2-3 TRBV29-1 TGCAGCGTCGTTGTCCAGACAGGGCCCCGCACAGATACGCAGTATTTT CSVVVQTGPRTDTQYF
- - TRBJ2-3 TRBV9 TGTGCCAGCAGCGTAGCCAGGGCCGAAGATACGCAGTATTTT CASSVARAEDTQYF
- - TRBJ1-5 TRBV6-6 TGTGCCAGCACCCATCGCGACCAGCCCCAGCATTTT CASTHRDQPQHF
few TRBD1 TRBJ2-7 TRBV10-3 TGTGCCATCAGTGAGCATGACAGGGGGAGTGCCGAGCAGTACTTC CAISEHDRGSAEQYF
once - TRBJ2-7 TRBV5-1 TGCGCCAGCAGCCTCCTGGGGTTAGGGAGCTACGAGCAGTACTTC CASSLLGLGSYEQYF
- - TRBJ1-3 TRBV6-5 TGTGCCAGCAGTTACTCGGTGGATTACTCTGGAAACACCATATATTTT CASSYSVDYSGNTIYF
- - TRBJ1-5 TRBV5-6 TGTGCCAGCAGCTTGGCCGCACAGGCTCTAGGCAATCAGCCCCAGCATTTT CASSLAAQALGNQPQHF
- - TRBJ1-1 TRBV28 TGTGCCAGCAGTCTAGGGGCACCAATGAACACTGAAGCTTTCTTT CASSLGAPMNTEAFF
- TRBD1 TRBJ2-7 TRBV12-3/TRBV12-4 TGTGCCAGCAGTTTCGGGGAGGCTGGGCAGGGGGCTTCCTACGAGCAGTACTTC CASSFGEAGQGASYEQYF
- - TRBJ2-5 TRBV29-1 TGCAGCTTCAGGGGTAGGGAAGAGACCCAGTACTTC CSFRGREETQYF
- - TRBJ1-5 TRBV11-2 TGTGCCAGCAGCTTAGACAGGGAGCAGCCCCAGCATTTT CASSLDREQPQHF
few - TRBJ1-5 TRBV6-6 TGTGCCAGCGGGGCGCGCAATCAGCCCCAGCATTTT CASGARNQPQHF
- - TRBJ2-7 TRBV10-3 TGTGCCATCAGTGAGTCTCCGACACGGACTTCCTACGAGCAGTACTTC CAISESPTRTSYEQYF
- - TRBJ1-1 TRBV2 TGTGCCAGCAGTGCTAGCGCAGGGTTCACTGAAGCTTTCTTT CASSASAGFTEAFF
- TRBD1 TRBJ2-2 TRBV2 TGTGCCAGCAGGACCCCCGGGACAGGGAGCACCGGGGAGCTGTTTTTT CASRTPGTGSTGELFF
- - TRBJ2-5 TRBV27 TGTGCCAGCAGTTTATCGAATCCTTCACGACAAGAGACCCAGTACTTC CASSLSNPSRQETQYF
- TRBD1 TRBJ1-1 TRBV29-1 TGCAGCGTTGAATCAAAAGACAGGGGCGTCACTGAAGCTTTCTTT CSVESKDRGVTEAFF
- - TRBJ2-4 TRBV5-5 TGTGCCAGCAGCTTACGGGTAGCCAAAAACATTCAGTACTTC CASSLRVAKNIQYF
many - TRBJ1-1 TRBV7-9 TGTGCCAGCAGCTTAGTTCAGGGCCGGAACACTGAAGCTTTCTTT CASSLVQGRNTEAFF
- - TRBJ2-1 TRBV11-2 TGTGCCAGCAGAAAGTTAGTAAATGAGCAGTTCTTC CASRKLVNEQFF
few - TRBJ2-1 TRBV20-1 TGCAGTGCAGAGGGGAATGGCGATGAGCAGTTCTTC CSAEGNGDEQFF
few - TRBJ2-5 TRBV29-1 TGCAGCGTCGGGACGGGACAAGAGACCCAGTACTTC CSVGTGQETQYF
- - TRBJ2-3 TRBV20-1 TGCAGTGTACGACGTCCGGAGATAAACGGAGATACGCAGTATTTT CSVRRPEINGDTQYF